These T cell receptor beta chains were read from a single sample in a study of glioma-infiltrating T cells. TCRdb analysed the multiplex PCR reads with MiXCR anew, one entry per CDR3 protein. Of more than 95,000 distinct CDR3 sequences in the sample, 25% to 30% were seen once. The sample consisted of glioma tissue, nonneoplastic brain tissue, or PBMCs (not recorded which). Source of these receptors: a human donor with low-grade glioma or glioblastoma, undergoing nonglioma brain surgery, or in good health (not recorded which). The CDR3 runs from the conserved cysteine through the conserved F or W. The D gene is left open where the match is weak. Only part of the rows carry a size: once, few, many, or a class if the clone is expanded.

v_call	d_call	j_call	cdr3_length	clone_size	cdr3_aa	cdr3_nt
TRBV24-1	TRBD1	TRBJ2-3	14	many	CATNDRGLTDTQYF	TGTGCCACCAATGACAGGGGGCTAACAGATACGCAGTATTTT
TRBV27	TRBD2	TRBJ2-7	16	many	CASGTVLAGATYEQYF	TGTGCCAGCGGAACTGTCCTAGCGGGGGCAACCTACGAGCAGTACTTC
TRBV3-1	.	TRBJ1-2	13	.	CASSPRTAGGYTF	TGTGCCAGCAGCCCGCGAACCGCGGGAGGCTACACCTTC
TRBV19	TRBD2	TRBJ2-1	15	.	CASPPTSGGAWEQLF	TGTGCCTCACCGCCTACTAGCGGGGGGGCTTGGGAGCAGTTATTC
TRBV3-1	TRBD1	TRBJ1-1	16	.	CASSQPGGSAHTEAFF	TGTGCCAGCAGCCAACCAGGGGGATCGGCACACACTGAAGCTTTCTTT
TRBV4-1	.	TRBJ2-5	14	.	CARSQDPGRETQYF	TGCGCCAGAAGCCAAGATCCAGGGAGAGAGACCCAGTACTTC
TRBV12-3/TRBV12-4	.	TRBJ1-3	14	many	CASRPGGSGNTIYF	TGTGCCAGCAGACCAGGAGGCTCTGGAAACACCATATATTTT
TRBV6-2/TRBV6-3	.	TRBJ2-3	17	many	CASSYSDWPDHTDTQYF	TGTGCCAGCAGTTACTCCGACTGGCCGGACCACACAGATACGCAGTATTTT
TRBV7-9	.	TRBJ1-2	17	few	CASSLAGIRDGNYGYTF	TGTGCCAGCAGCTTAGCAGGAATCCGGGACGGCAACTATGGCTACACCTTC
TRBV7-2	.	TRBJ1-6	13	many	CASSPRLSSPLHF	TGTGCCAGCAGCCCCCGACTAAGTTCACCCCTCCACTTT
TRBV11-2	.	TRBJ2-3	17	few	CASSLVGQGFSTDTQYF	TGTGCCAGCAGCTTAGTCGGTCAGGGCTTTAGCACAGATACGCAGTATTTT
TRBV3-1	TRBD1	TRBJ2-7	15	.	CASSSWTGDSYEQYF	TGTGCCAGCAGCTCTTGGACAGGGGACTCCTACGAGCAGTACTTC
TRBV7-9	.	TRBJ1-2	13	few	CASSFGQLYGYTF	TGTGCCAGCAGCTTCGGACAGCTCTATGGCTACACCTTC
TRBV9	.	TRBJ2-3	11	.	CASSVQDTQYF	TGTGCCAGCAGCGTCCAAGATACGCAGTATTTT
TRBV28	.	TRBJ1-5	15	many	CASSAPTGTNQPQHF	TGTGCCAGCAGTGCCCCAACAGGCACCAATCAGCCCCAGCATTTT
TRBV4-3	.	TRBJ2-3	15	few	CASSRGEAGTDTQYF	TGCGCCAGCAGCCGAGGGGAAGCGGGCACAGATACGCAGTATTTT
TRBV11-2	.	TRBJ2-1	15	few	CASSEGPGGGNEQFF	TGTGCCAGCAGCGAGGGACCCGGGGGTGGCAATGAGCAGTTCTTC
TRBV6-1	TRBD1	TRBJ1-2	12	many	CASSAGTAIYTF	TGTGCCAGCAGTGCCGGGACAGCTATCTACACCTTC
TRBV7-9	TRBD1	TRBJ1-2	14	.	CASSAGTGAQRYTF	TGTGCCAGCAGCGCCGGGACAGGGGCCCAAAGATACACCTTC
TRBV7-2	TRBD2	TRBJ2-3	17	few	CASSSRWVAGAGDTQYF	TGTGCCAGCAGCTCCAGATGGGTAGCGGGGGCGGGCGATACGCAGTATTTT
TRBV19	.	TRBJ1-2	17	.	CASRKGLQVLSNYGYTF	TGTGCCAGTAGAAAGGGATTACAGGTCCTTTCTAACTATGGCTACACCTTC
TRBV7-8	.	TRBJ1-5	16	few	CASSPVEASGNQPQHF	TGTGCCAGCAGCCCTGTGGAAGCATCGGGCAATCAGCCCCAGCATTTT
TRBV6-1	TRBD1	TRBJ2-1	16	many	CASSLRQGQGPPRGFF	TGTGCCAGCTCCCTTAGACAGGGACAGGGTCCTCCGAGGGGGTTCTTC
TRBV6-1	.	TRBJ1-2	13	.	CAISGGSFSGYTF	TGTGCCATCAGTGGGGGCAGCTTTTCTGGCTACACCTTC
TRBV20-1	.	TRBJ2-5	13	many	CSAPHPLQETQYF	TGCAGTGCTCCCCACCCGCTACAAGAGACCCAGTACTTC
TRBV12-3/TRBV12-4	.	TRBJ1-5	14	.	CASSPQGGNQPQHF	TGTGCCAGCAGTCCCCAGGGAGGTAATCAGCCCCAGCATTTT
TRBV27	TRBD1	TRBJ1-2	16	many	CASSLLSGQGTYGYTF	TGTGCCAGCAGTTTATTATCGGGACAGGGAACCTATGGCTACACCTTC
TRBV19	.	TRBJ2-2	13	many	CASSIQATGELFF	TGTGCCAGTAGTATACAGGCAACCGGGGAGCTGTTTTTT
TRBV27	.	TRBJ2-6	15	.	CASSSLEAGANVLTF	TGTGCCAGCAGTTCCTTGGAGGCTGGGGCCAACGTCCTGACTTTC
TRBV19	.	TRBJ2-3	12	many	CASSGQADTQYF	TGTGCCAGTAGTGGGCAGGCAGATACGCAGTATTTT
TRBV20-1	.	TRBJ1-6	14	many	CSAGAEIYNSPLHF	TGCAGTGCTGGGGCCGAGATCTATAATTCACCCCTCCACTTT
TRBV5-4	.	TRBJ1-1	15	many	CASSLALQIKTEAFF	TGTGCCAGCAGCTTGGCCCTACAGATCAAGACTGAAGCTTTCTTT
TRBV27	.	TRBJ2-1	12	many	CASRGMHNEQFF	TGTGCCAGCAGAGGGATGCACAATGAGCAGTTCTTC
TRBV24-1	.	TRBJ1-1	15	.	CATSDPQGGGTEAFF	TGTGCCACCAGTGATCCCCAGGGAGGGGGCACTGAAGCTTTCTTT
TRBV5-4	.	TRBJ2-3	13	many	CASSFLGLGTQYF	TGTGCCAGCAGCTTTTTAGGCCTGGGTACGCAGTATTTT
TRBV5-1	.	TRBJ2-3	14	.	CASSSRLGADTQYF	TGCGCCAGCAGCTCCCGCCTGGGAGCAGATACGCAGTATTTT
TRBV12-3/TRBV12-4	.	TRBJ1-5	13	once	CASSPKGGQPRHF	TGTGCCAGCAGTCCGAAAGGGGGGCAGCCCCGGCATTTT
TRBV5-4	TRBD2	TRBJ2-5	16	.	CASSSLASGYLETQYF	TGTGCCAGCAGCTCACTGGCTAGCGGTTATTTAGAGACCCAGTACTTC
TRBV2	.	TRBJ2-5	11	many	CASSEAETQYF	TGTGCCAGCAGTGAAGCAGAGACCCAGTACTTC
TRBV6-1	.	TRBJ2-3	14	many	CASSVGMGPDTQYF	TGTGCCAGCAGTGTCGGGATGGGGCCAGATACGCAGTATTTT
TRBV10-3	.	TRBJ2-1	11	many	CATTSANEQFF	TGTGCCACCACGAGCGCAAATGAGCAGTTCTTC
TRBV2	.	TRBJ2-5	15	few	CASSGPLGGGETQYF	TGTGCCAGCAGTGGACCTCTGGGCGGAGGAGAGACCCAGTACTTC
TRBV28	.	TRBJ2-7	13	many	CASSDGSSYEQYF	TGTGCCAGCTCGGACGGCAGCTCCTACGAGCAGTACTTC
TRBV25-1	TRBD1	TRBJ1-4	15	many	CASSDSGTGNEKLFF	TGTGCCAGCAGTGATTCCGGGACAGGGAATGAAAAACTGTTTTTT
TRBV7-2	.	TRBJ2-5	15	many	CASSHPEGMRETQYF	TGTGCCAGCAGCCACCCGGAGGGGATGAGGGAGACCCAGTACTTC
TRBV9	TRBD2	TRBJ2-3	16	.	CASSVGGLAEGDTQYF	TGTGCCAGCAGCGTAGGGGGACTAGCAGAAGGAGATACGCAGTATTTT
TRBV20-1	.	TRBJ2-1	17	few	CSARNTTSLRSYNEQFF	TGCAGTGCTAGAAACACCACTAGCCTGAGGTCCTACAATGAGCAGTTCTTC
TRBV27	TRBD2	TRBJ2-1	17	once	CASSLLGGRAIGNEQFF	TGTGCCAGCAGTTTATTAGGCGGGAGGGCCATAGGCAATGAGCAGTTCTTC
TRBV27	.	TRBJ1-5	12	many	CASSLRGQPQHF	TGTGCCAGCAGTTTAAGAGGACAGCCCCAGCATTTT
TRBV20-1	TRBD2	TRBJ2-7	18	many	CSASPGGGGAGSSYEQYF	TGCAGTGCTAGTCCCGGGGGTGGGGGAGCGGGGAGCTCCTACGAGCAGTACTTC
TRBV6-6	.	TRBJ2-1	14	many	CASSYGPGKREQFF	TGTGCCAGCAGTTACGGGCCAGGGAAGAGGGAGCAGTTCTTC
TRBV27	.	TRBJ1-6	13	many	CATTVTPNSPLHF	TGTGCCACCACCGTGACGCCTAATTCACCCCTCCACTTT
TRBV6-5	.	TRBJ1-1	15	.	CASSRSGTPNNEAFF	TGTGCCAGCAGTAGATCCGGGACACCAAACAATGAAGCTTTCTTT
TRBV18	.	TRBJ2-7	15	.	CASSRSRDTSYEQYF	TGTGCCAGCTCAAGGTCCCGAGACACCTCATACGAGCAGTACTTC